The next 22 T cell receptor beta chains were all read from a single sample in a study of STAT5B mutations in CD4+ large granular lymphocyte leukemia. Sequenced by immunoSEQ multiplex PCR; TCRdb stores in-frame clones only, minus some. The table records about 40,000 clones, 70% to 85% of them present only once. The sample taken for sequencing was CD4+ T cells from blood buffy coats. All receptors come from a human donor in good health.

This clone came up once. The V gene is TRBV2, the J gene TRBJ1-6; D is possibly TRBD1 (6 bases). Trimming took off 9 bases at V and 6 bases at J, with 18 bases between the two ends. Germline loops: CDR1 SNHLY, CDR2 FYNNEI. This CDR3 is 15 amino acids long. CDR3 in amino acids: CASSNQGNLNSPLHF. The CDR3 nucleotides read TGTGCCAGTTCAAATCAGGGGAACCTTAATTCACCCCTCCACTTT.

The gene calls are TRBV5-5 and TRBJ2-2; no definite D call. Germline loops: CDR1 SGHKS, CDR2 YYEKEE (reference sequence). V was cut by 0 bases and J by 1 base, with 4 bases left in between. The CDR3 runs 14 residues. The CDR3 loop reads CASSLGGNTGELFF. The CDR3 region has the DNA TGTGCCAGCAGCTTGGGAGGGAACACCGGGGAGCTGTTTTTT. Together with reference TRBV5-5 and TRBJ2-2, the CDR3 gives the full variable domain: DAGVTQSPTHLIKTRGQQVTLRCSPISGHKSVSWYQQVLGQGPQFIFQYYEKEERGRGNFPDRFSARQFPNYSSELNVNALLLGDSALYLCASSLGGNTGELFFGEGSRLTVL.

The chain joins TRBV7-9 to TRBJ1-1; D uncertain. The CDR3 is made up of 12 amino acids. Looked up from germline, CDR1 is SEHNR and CDR2 is FQNEAQ (reference sequence). The V gene lost 2 bases and the J gene lost 5 bases, with 6 bases spanning the gap. The CDR3, as DNA: TGTGCCAGCAGCTTAATGGGGACTGAAGCTTTCTTT. Residues: CASSLMGTEAFF.

The chain carries TRBV10-2 and TRBJ2-3; 9 positions match TRBD2. The CDR3 runs 17 residues. Trimming at V came to 0 bases and at J to 1 base, leaving 5 bases not matched to a gene. CDR1 is WSHSY, CDR2 SAAADI, per germline. CDR3 DNA: TGCGCCAGCAGTGAGTCGATTTTAGCGGGGGGCACAGATACGCAGTATTTT. It is translated as CASSESILAGGTDTQYF.

V and J are TRBV10-3 and TRBJ1-2; D call uncertain. CDR3 length equals 11 residues. Germline V gene lookup returns CDR1 ENHRY and CDR2 SYGVKD. Trimming removed 3 bases from V and 2 bases from J, with 1 base in between. The CDR3 loop reads CAISENYGYTF. CDR3 in DNA: TGTGCCATCAGTGAAAACTATGGCTACACCTTC.

This chain uses TRBV6-5 with TRBJ2-7, with TRBD2 matching 8 bases. Germline loops: CDR1 MNHEY, CDR2 SVGAGI. The CDR3 covers 13 residues. V shed 2 bases, J shed 7 bases, and the junction held 4 bases outside the gene matches. The CDR3 DNA is TGTGCCAGCAGTTACGCGGGAGGTTATGAGCAGTACTTC. Its translation is CASSYAGGYEQYF.

The rearrangement joins TRBV28 to TRBJ1-5; D call uncertain. CDR3 size: 13 residues. Trimming pared 6 bases from V and 2 bases from J, leaving 8 bases between. CDR1 is MDHEN, CDR2 SYDVKM, per germline. The CDR3 nucleotides read TGTGCCAGCAGCGTACCAGGCAATCAGCCCCAGCATTTT. Translated, it gives CASSVPGNQPQHF.

The chain carries TRBV6-1 and TRBJ2-5; weak D call: TRBD2 (5 bases). The better agreement between TRBJ2-7 and the DNA end casts doubt on the J call. From germline, CDR1 is MNHNS and CDR2 SASEGT. This CDR3 region has 14 residues. CDR3 DNA: TGTGCCAGCACCAAAAGAGAGGGATCCTACGAGCAGTACTTC. It is translated as CASTKREGSYEQYF.

This chain links TRBV6-5 with TRBJ1-5; a weak D match, TRBD1 (5 bases). Germline V gives CDR1 MNHEY, CDR2 SVGAGI. CDR3 length: 15 amino acids. V lost 5 bases to trimming and J lost 0 bases, with 11 bases between them. The CDR3 DNA is TGTGCCAGCAGTCTAGATAGGGGTAGCAATCAGCCCCAGCATTTT. Protein: CASSLDRGSNQPQHF.

The J gene is TRBJ1-4, the V gene TRBV11-2; tentatively, D is TRBD1 (5 bases). The CDR3 loop spans 16 amino acids. Germline values: CDR1 SGHAT, CDR2 FQNNGV. Trimming shortened V by 4 bases and J by 4 bases, and 16 bases separated the two germline ends. In nucleotides, the CDR3 is TGTGCCAGCAGCTCTAAACCCAGGGCGGGTAATGAAAAACTGTTTTTT. The encoded protein is CASSSKPRAGNEKLFF.

The gene calls are TRBV6-6 and TRBJ1-6; D call uncertain. This CDR3 region has 13 residues. The germline CDR1 and CDR2 sequences are MNHNY and SVGAGI (reference sequence). Trimming took off 6 bases at V and 8 bases at J, with 11 bases between the two ends. For the CDR3, the DNA is TGTGCCAGCAGAGCTTTACTCCATTCACCCCTCCACTTT. It translates to CASRALLHSPLHF.

This CDR3 is CASRMAQGIFSPLHF. In DNA, the CDR3 is TGTGCCAGCAGGATGGCACAGGGGATATTTTCACCCCTCCACTTT. The gene calls are TRBV6-5 and TRBJ1-6; TRBD1 aligns across 7 bases. The germline CDR1 and CDR2 sequences are MNHEY and SVGAGI. The CDR3 is 15 amino acids. After removal of 6 bases from V and 9 bases from J, the junction contained 11 bases not matched to a gene.

This sequence joins TRBV28 and TRBJ1-6; 9 nucleotides match TRBD1. This CDR3 contains 15 residues. Looked up from germline, CDR1 is MDHEN and CDR2 is SYDVKM. The J segment lost 7 bases and the V segment lost 5 bases, leaving 6 bases of the junction unmatched. In nucleotides, the CDR3 is TGTGCCAGCAGTCCACTAGACAGGGGGAATTCACCCCTCCACTTT. As protein: CASSPLDRGNSPLHF.

The V and J genes are TRBV10-1 and TRBJ2-1; no firm D call. The CDR3 length is 13 residues. The germline V and J ends were trimmed by 2 bases and 4 bases, with 6 bases remaining between them. Germline values: CDR1 WNHNN, CDR2 SYGVQD (reference sequence). The CDR3 nucleotides are TGCGCCAGCAGTGAGCAGGAATACAATGAGCAGTTCTTC. Its protein product is CASSEQEYNEQFF.

The CDR3 DNA reads as TGTGCCATCAGTGATACGGCAGATACGCAGTATTTT. It is translated as CAISDTADTQYF. The J gene is TRBJ2-3, the V gene TRBV10-3; no definite D call. The CDR3 loop spans 12 amino acids. The germline CDR1 and CDR2 sequences are ENHRY and SYGVKD. The ends were cut back, 3 bases at V and 4 bases at J, with 5 bases in the middle.

Here the CDR3 reads CAIGGRGSGETQYF. The CDR3 DNA is TGTGCCATCGGGGGAAGAGGGTCAGGAGAGACCCAGTACTTC. The chain recombines TRBV10-3 with TRBJ2-5; D might be TRBD1 or TRBD2, each matching 5 bases. Germline CDR1 reads ENHRY; CDR2 reads SYGVKD. V was shortened by 8 bases and J by 4 bases, with 17 bases between the two germline ends. The length of the CDR3 is 14 residues.

The rearrangement links TRBV5-1 to TRBJ2-1, with 8 positions matching TRBD2. Germline-derived CDR1 and CDR2 are SGHRS and YFSETQ. Trimming cost V 0 bases and J 5 bases; bases outside gene matches: 7. The CDR3 covers 16 residues. CDR3 amino acids: CASSLVSLAVDNEQFF. The CDR3 bases are TGCGCCAGCAGCTTGGTCTCACTAGCGGTCGACAATGAGCAGTTCTTC.

The V gene is TRBV6-5, the J gene TRBJ2-3; no clear D gene. The CDR3 totals 11 residues. Germline CDR1 is MNHEY and CDR2 is SVGAGI. V was pared by 8 bases and J by 2 bases, with 5 bases between. The CDR3 sequence: CASGVTDTQYF. The CDR3 DNA sequence: TGTGCCAGCGGGGTCACAGATACGCAGTATTTT.

This rearrangement joins TRBV28 to TRBJ1-5; D is unresolved. This CDR3 has 12 amino acids. V gave up 8 bases and J gave up 7 bases, with 12 bases separating them. Germline lookup yields CDR1 MDHEN and CDR2 SYDVKM. DNA of the CDR3: TGTGCCAGCCAAGACGGAGGGCAGCCCCAGCATTTT. This translates into CASQDGGQPQHF.

This chain joins TRBV5-1 and TRBJ1-6; TRBD1 aligns across 8 bases. The CDR3 sequence is 14 residues long. V dropped 5 bases and J dropped 7; count of bases not matched to a gene: 5. The germline V gene has CDR1 SGHRS and CDR2 YFSETQ. CDR3 nucleotide sequence: TGCGCCAGCAGGCCGGGACAGGAGAATTCACCCCTCCACTTT. It codes for CASRPGQENSPLHF.

This chain links TRBV7-2 with TRBJ1-1, with D perhaps TRBD1 (5 bases). This CDR3 spans 14 amino acids. Germline CDR1 SGHTA, CDR2 FQGNSA. Between the trimmed V and J ends, which lost 1 base and 6 bases, there was a span of 12 bases. The CDR3 coding sequence is TGTGCCAGCAGCTTAGTGGGGGGGAGCGCTGAAGCTTTCTTT. It is translated as CASSLVGGSAEAFF.

This rearrangement joins TRBV18 to TRBJ2-7; 7 nucleotides agree with TRBD1. This CDR3 comprises 16 residues. CDR1 and CDR2 from the germline V gene are KGHSH and LQKENI. Trimming cost V 5 bases and J 0 bases; bases outside gene matches: 10. The CDR3 is CASSTNRQGRSYEQYF. CDR3 DNA sequence: TGTGCCAGCTCAACAAACCGACAGGGCCGCTCCTACGAGCAGTACTTC.